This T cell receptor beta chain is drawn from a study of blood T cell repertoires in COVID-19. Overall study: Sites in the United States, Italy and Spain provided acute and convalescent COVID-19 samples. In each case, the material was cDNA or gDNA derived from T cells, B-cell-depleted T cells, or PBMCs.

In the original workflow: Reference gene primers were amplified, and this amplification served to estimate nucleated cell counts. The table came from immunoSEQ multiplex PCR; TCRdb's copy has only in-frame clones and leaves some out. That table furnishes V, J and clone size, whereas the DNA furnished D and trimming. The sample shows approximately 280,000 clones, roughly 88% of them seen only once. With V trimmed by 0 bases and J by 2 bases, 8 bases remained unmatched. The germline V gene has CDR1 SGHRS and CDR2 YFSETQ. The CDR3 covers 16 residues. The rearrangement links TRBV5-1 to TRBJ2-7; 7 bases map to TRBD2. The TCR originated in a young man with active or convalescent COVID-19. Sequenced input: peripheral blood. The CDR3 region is CASSLAAGDPTYEQYF. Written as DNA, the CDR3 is TGCGCCAGCAGCTTGGCGGCGGGGGATCCTACCTACGAGCAGTACTTC.